These T cell receptor beta chains were read from a single sample in a study of PD-1 blockade in classical Hodgkin lymphoma. Here immunoSEQ multiplex PCR was the method, and the copy in TCRdb shows in-frame clones only, minus some. The sample has under 9,000 clones, around 84% seen once. Sequencing was performed on CD8+ T cells from blood, taken before the fourth cycle of nivolumab. The source of these receptors is a human donor with classical Hodgkin lymphoma. The CDR3 runs from the conserved cysteine through the conserved F or W. The D gene is left open where the match is weak. Not every row has a clone size; where given, it reads once, few, many or a size class.

>NA|TRBV6-5|TRBJ1-1|NA
TGTGCCAGCAGTCCCCCAAACACTGAAGCTTTCTTT
CASSPPNTEAFF
>NA|TRBV21-1|TRBJ1-5|NA
TGTGCCAGCAGCAAAGCGCTTTCCGGGGATCAGCCCCAGCATTTT
CASSKALSGDQPQHF
>NA|TRBV30|TRBJ1-3|NA
TGTGCCTGGAGTAGTGGGGTTTTCTCTGGAAACACCATATATTTT
CAWSSGVFSGNTIYF
>NA|TRBV30|TRBJ2-3|NA
TGTGCCTGGACCGGGACACTTCTGGGCACAGATACGCAGTATTTT
CAWTGTLLGTDTQYF
>NA|TRBV13|TRBJ2-5|NA
TGTGCCAGCACCAGACGCGTTGTGGGGCCCCAAGAGACCCAGTACTTC
CASTRRVVGPQETQYF
>once|TRBV5-4|TRBJ1-1|NA
TGTGCCAGCAGCTTGCAGGGCCCGAACACTGAAGCTTTCTTT
CASSLQGPNTEAFF
>NA|TRBV5-4|TRBJ2-3|TRBD2
TGTGCCAGCAGCTTTAGCGGGGGGATCACAGATACGCAGTATTTT
CASSFSGGITDTQYF
>NA|TRBV6-1|TRBJ2-1|NA
TGTGCCAGCAGTGAAGTTCAGGGGTGGAATGAGCAGTTCTTC
CASSEVQGWNEQFF
>NA|TRBV4-1|TRBJ1-1|NA
TGCGCCAGCAGCCAAGATAGGTTCAGGGGTGAAGCTTTCTTT
CASSQDRFRGEAFF
>few|TRBV5-1|TRBJ1-2|NA
TGCGCCAGCAGCTCCGGGAATCTCCGGGACATCCTAACCGCGGGCTACACCTTC
CASSSGNLRDILTAGYTF
>NA|TRBV2|TRBJ2-7|NA
TGTGCCAGCAGGGGGGTGCAGAGTCCCTACGAGCAGTACTTC
CASRGVQSPYEQYF
>NA|TRBV7-8|TRBJ1-3|NA
TGTGCCAGCGCCTCTTCCGGCAGGGGTTCTGGAAACACCATATATTTT
CASASSGRGSGNTIYF
>NA|TRBV30|TRBJ2-5|TRBD1
TGTGCCTGGGATACCGGGACAGGCTCCCAAGAGACCCAGTACTTC
CAWDTGTGSQETQYF
>NA|TRBV6-5|TRBJ2-1|TRBD2
TGTGCCAGCAGTAACAGCGGGGGGGCCTACAATGAGCAGTTCTTC
CASSNSGGAYNEQFF
>NA|TRBV30|TRBJ1-1|NA
TGTGCCTGGACGGGGACGAACACTGAAGCTTTCTTT
CAWTGTNTEAFF